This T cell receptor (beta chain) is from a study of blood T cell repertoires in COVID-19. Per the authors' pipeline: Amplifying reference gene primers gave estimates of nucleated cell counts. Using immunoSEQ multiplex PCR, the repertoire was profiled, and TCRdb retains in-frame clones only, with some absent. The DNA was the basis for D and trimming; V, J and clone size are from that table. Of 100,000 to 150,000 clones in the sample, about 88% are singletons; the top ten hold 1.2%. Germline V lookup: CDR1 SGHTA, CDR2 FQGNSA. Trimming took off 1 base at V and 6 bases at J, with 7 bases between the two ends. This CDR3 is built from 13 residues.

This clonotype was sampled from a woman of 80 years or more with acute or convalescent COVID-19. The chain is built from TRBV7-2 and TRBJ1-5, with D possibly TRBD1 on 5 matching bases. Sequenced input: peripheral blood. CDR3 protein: CASSLDRFQPQHF. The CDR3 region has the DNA TGTGCCAGCAGCTTAGACAGGTTTCAGCCCCAGCATTTT. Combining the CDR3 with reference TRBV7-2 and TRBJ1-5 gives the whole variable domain GAGVSQSPSNKVTEKGKDVELRCDPISGHTALYWYRQSLGQGLEFLIYFQGNSAPDKSGLPSDRFSAERTGGSVSTLTIQRTQQEDSAVYLCASSLDRFQPQHFGDGTRLSIL.